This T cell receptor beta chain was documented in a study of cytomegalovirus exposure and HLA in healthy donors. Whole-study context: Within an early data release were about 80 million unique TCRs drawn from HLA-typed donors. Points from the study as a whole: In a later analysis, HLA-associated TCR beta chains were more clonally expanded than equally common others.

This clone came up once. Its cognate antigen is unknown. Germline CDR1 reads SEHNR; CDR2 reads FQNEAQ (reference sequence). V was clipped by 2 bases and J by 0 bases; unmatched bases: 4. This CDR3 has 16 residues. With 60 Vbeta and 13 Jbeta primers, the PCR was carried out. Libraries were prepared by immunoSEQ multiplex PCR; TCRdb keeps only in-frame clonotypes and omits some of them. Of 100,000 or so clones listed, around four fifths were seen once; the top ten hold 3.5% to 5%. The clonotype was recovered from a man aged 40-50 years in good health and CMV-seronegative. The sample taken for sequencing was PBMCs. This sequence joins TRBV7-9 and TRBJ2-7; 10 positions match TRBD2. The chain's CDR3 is CASSLSSSGGSYEQYF. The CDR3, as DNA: TGTGCCAGCAGCTTATCGTCTAGCGGGGGCTCCTACGAGCAGTACTTC.